This is a list of T cell receptor beta chains from one sample in a study of T cells in Graves' hyperthyroidism and ophthalmopathy. TCRdb reprocessed the multiplex PCR reads via MiXCR and lists one record per CDR3 protein. The sample yields approximately 400,000 distinct CDR3 sequences, 14% seen once. Sequenced material: blood. The receptors were sampled from a woman aged 60 to 75 with Graves' hyperthyroidism. Each CDR3 is given with its conserved first and last residue. A D gene is named only where the DNA matches it firmly. Rows give clone size only sometimes, using once, few, many, or a class for an expanded clone.

D gene | clone size | J gene | CDR3 length | V gene | CDR3 protein | CDR3 DNA
TRBD2 | few | TRBJ2-5 | 15 | TRBV6-5 | CASSYSRLASETQYF | TGTGCCAGCAGTTATTCCCGACTAGCGAGCGAGACCCAGTACTTC
- | many | TRBJ2-7 | 12 | TRBV12-5 | CASGSARVEQYF | TGTGCTAGTGGTTCGGCCCGGGTTGAGCAGTACTTC
TRBD2 | many | TRBJ2-7 | 14 | TRBV18 | CASTSSGNSYEQYF | TGTGCCAGCACATCTAGCGGGAACTCCTACGAGCAGTACTTC
- | many | TRBJ1-6 | 14 | TRBV20-1 | CSASFGAPGSPLHF | TGCAGTGCTAGCTTCGGGGCCCCAGGTTCACCCCTCCACTTT
- | - | TRBJ2-2 | 16 | TRBV5-8 | CASSLGTVKNTGELFF | TGTGCCAGCAGCTTGGGGACCGTCAAGAACACCGGGGAGCTGTTTTTT
- | many | TRBJ1-6 | 15 | TRBV6-5 | CASSYIRSYNSPLHF | TGTGCCAGCAGTTACATCAGGTCCTATAATTCACCCCTCCACTTT
- | - | TRBJ1-5 | 14 | TRBV19 | CASRAGNSNQPQHF | TGTGCCAGTAGAGCGGGGAATAGCAATCAGCCCCAGCATTTT
TRBD1 | - | TRBJ1-2 | 15 | TRBV9 | CASSVGGGRNYGYTF | TGTGCCAGCAGCGTAGGAGGGGGCCGGAACTATGGCTACACCTTC
TRBD2 | few | TRBJ2-2 | 14 | TRBV5-1 | CASTSGNWVGELFF | TGCGCCAGCACAAGCGGGAATTGGGTCGGGGAGCTGTTTTTT
TRBD2 | many | TRBJ2-7 | 14 | TRBV6-1 | CASERRGRSYEQYF | TGTGCCAGCGAACGGCGCGGGAGAAGCTACGAGCAGTACTTC
- | - | TRBJ2-3 | 13 | TRBV3-1 | CASTPSETDTQYF | TGTGCCAGCACCCCGTCAGAGACAGATACGCAGTATTTT
TRBD1 | - | TRBJ2-7 | 14 | TRBV10-1 | CASSEGDRPYEQYF | TGCGCCAGCAGTGAGGGGGACAGGCCCTACGAGCAGTACTTC
- | - | TRBJ1-5 | 13 | TRBV6-1 | CASSESSNQPQHF | TGTGCCAGTTCTGAAAGTAGCAATCAGCCCCAGCATTTT
TRBD1 | few | TRBJ2-1 | 15 | TRBV5-8 | CASRLQGASYNEQFF | TGTGCCAGCAGATTACAGGGGGCCTCCTACAATGAGCAGTTCTTC
- | - | TRBJ1-2 | 14 | TRBV29-1 | CSVEDLRGSYGYTF | TGCAGCGTTGAAGATCTTAGGGGCTCTTATGGCTACACCTTC
- | once | TRBJ1-1 | 13 | TRBV12-3/TRBV12-4 | CASSPSSYTEAFF | TGTGCCAGCAGTCCCTCGAGTTACACTGAAGCTTTCTTT
TRBD1 | many | TRBJ2-7 | 14 | TRBV11-2 | CASSFGTGFYEQYF | TGTGCCAGCAGCTTTGGGACAGGGTTCTACGAGCAGTACTTC
TRBD2 | many | TRBJ2-1 | 13 | TRBV6-1 | CASYVAGGNEQFF | TGTGCCAGCTATGTAGCGGGAGGCAATGAGCAGTTCTTC
- | many | TRBJ2-5 | 13 | TRBV2 | CASLRGADETQYF | TGTGCCAGCCTACGGGGGGCCGATGAGACCCAGTACTTC
- | many | TRBJ1-5 | 13 | TRBV20-1 | CSARDRGIQPQHF | TGCAGTGCTAGAGATAGGGGGATTCAGCCCCAGCATTTT
TRBD2 | many | TRBJ2-1 | 16 | TRBV3-1 | CASSQGAGASYNEQFF | TGTGCCAGCAGCCAAGGGGCGGGAGCCTCCTACAATGAGCAGTTCTTC
- | many | TRBJ2-7 | 14 | TRBV5-1 | CASRPRLSSYEQYF | TGCGCCAGCAGACCAAGACTTAGCTCCTACGAGCAGTACTTC
- | few | TRBJ2-3 | 16 | TRBV5-4 | CASSLPGPRTTDTQYF | TGTGCCAGCAGCTTGCCCGGACCCCGGACGACAGATACGCAGTATTTT
TRBD1 | many | TRBJ2-7 | 20 | TRBV7-6 | CASSLVPQTKDRGGIYEQYF | TGTGCCAGCAGCTTAGTACCCCAGACAAAAGACAGGGGAGGAATCTACGAGCAGTACTTC
- | many | TRBJ2-1 | 16 | TRBV3-1 | CASSQVGREVVDEQFF | TGTGCCAGCAGCCAAGTCGGTAGGGAGGTAGTCGATGAGCAGTTCTTC
- | few | TRBJ2-7 | 15 | TRBV25-1 | CASSHQDSISYEQYF | TGTGCCAGCAGTCACCAAGACAGTATCTCCTACGAGCAGTACTTC
TRBD2 | many | TRBJ2-7 | 18 | TRBV11-3 | CASSSSSGRALSSYEQYF | TGTGCCAGCAGCTCCAGCAGCGGGAGGGCTCTATCCTCGTACGAGCAGTACTTC
TRBD1 | many | TRBJ1-1 | 16 | TRBV24-1 | CATSDPNSGQGTEAFF | TGTGCCACCAGTGATCCGAACTCCGGACAGGGCACTGAAGCTTTCTTT
- | few | TRBJ2-2 | 14 | TRBV7-3 | CASSLDRFTGELFF | TGTGCCAGCAGCTTAGACAGGTTCACCGGGGAGCTGTTTTTT
TRBD2 | - | TRBJ2-1 | 17 | TRBV4-1 | CASSSQGGLAVYNEQFF | TGCGCCAGCAGCTCGCAAGGAGGACTAGCGGTTTACAATGAGCAGTTCTTC
- | few | TRBJ1-2 | 15 | TRBV24-1 | CATSDPGTANYGYTF | TGTGCCACCAGTGACCCCGGGACGGCAAACTATGGCTACACCTTC
TRBD1 | few | TRBJ2-7 | 14 | TRBV3-1 | CASSQAGTGDEQYF | TGTGCCAGCAGCCAAGCAGGGACAGGAGACGAGCAGTACTTC
- | - | TRBJ2-1 | 14 | TRBV6-5 | CASSYSPLYNEQFF | TGTGCCAGCAGTTACTCCCCACTCTACAATGAGCAGTTCTTC
- | - | TRBJ2-2 | 15 | TRBV5-1 | CASSLFSGSTGELFF | TGCGCCAGCAGCTTGTTCTCGGGAAGCACCGGGGAGCTGTTTTTT
TRBD1 | - | TRBJ1-1 | 13 | TRBV6-4 | CASSSQGNSPAFF | TGTGCCAGCAGTTCACAGGGGAACTCACCTGCTTTCTTT
TRBD1 | - | TRBJ1-5 | 13 | TRBV30 | CAWSTQGNQPQHF | TGTGCCTGGAGCACACAGGGGAATCAGCCCCAGCATTTT
- | - | TRBJ2-7 | 15 | TRBV5-1 | CASSSYRFLRDEQYF | TGCGCCAGCAGCTCCTACAGGTTCCTCCGGGACGAGCAGTACTTC
- | many | TRBJ2-3 | 17 | TRBV7-9 | CASSFLSYGGFTDTQYF | TGTGCCAGCAGCTTCCTTAGCTATGGGGGGTTCACAGATACGCAGTATTTT
- | - | TRBJ2-3 | 15 | TRBV5-1 | CASSEWGPSTDTQYF | TGCGCCAGCAGCGAGTGGGGACCCAGCACAGATACGCAGTATTTT
- | - | TRBJ2-2 | 11 | TRBV2 | CASRYTGGLFF | TGTGCCAGCAGGTACACCGGGGGGCTGTTTTTT
- | many | TRBJ1-1 | 15 | TRBV11-1 | CASSLVGQLNTEAFF | TGTGCCAGCAGCTTAGTAGGACAGCTGAACACTGAAGCTTTCTTT
TRBD1 | - | TRBJ1-3 | 14 | TRBV19 | CASSPDRVDTTIYF | TGTGCCAGTAGCCCGGACAGGGTGGATACCACCATATATTTT
- | many | TRBJ2-1 | 17 | TRBV18 | CASSPPSRVSSYNEQFF | TGTGCCAGCTCACCACCAAGCCGGGTCAGCTCCTACAATGAGCAGTTCTTC
- | many | TRBJ2-3 | 11 | TRBV11-2 | CASQLGDTQYF | TGTGCCAGCCAGCTGGGAGATACGCAGTATTTT
- | - | TRBJ1-1 | 16 | TRBV18 | CASSPPQDELDTGAFF | TGTGCCAGCTCACCACCGCAGGACGAGTTGGACACTGGAGCTTTCTTT
- | - | TRBJ1-1 | 13 | TRBV10-1 | CASSIRMNTEAFF | TGCGCCAGCAGCATACGGATGAACACTGAAGCTTTCTTT
TRBD2 | many | TRBJ2-3 | 15 | TRBV28 | CASSPSGAPPDTQYF | TGTGCCAGCAGTCCAAGCGGGGCCCCCCCCGATACGCAGTATTTT